This entry lists 11 T cell receptor beta chains sequenced from one sample in a study of beta chain features in type 1 diabetes. Isolated RNA was reverse transcribed in full, so expressed TCRB transcripts were sequenced. The data were produced by immunoSEQ multiplex PCR, yet TCRdb's version contains in-frame clones alone and is incomplete. The table includes about 250,000 clones, roughly 14% detected once. The specimen sequenced was naive CD4+ T cells from blood. These receptors were taken from a woman aged 40 to 50 in good health.

This clone occurred many times. J is TRBJ2-6 and V is TRBV25-1; no definite D call. The CDR3 is 16 residues long. From germline, CDR1 is MGHDK and CDR2 SYGVNS. V shed 2 bases and J shed 0 bases, with 8 bases lying between them. The chain's CDR3 is CASSEGLHSGANVLTF. The CDR3 DNA follows: TGTGCCAGCAGTGAAGGCCTGCACTCTGGGGCCAACGTCCTGACTTTC.

The V and J genes are TRBV6-6 and TRBJ1-2; D remains unclear. The CDR3 length is 13 residues. The germline V and J ends were trimmed by 8 bases and 3 bases, with 13 bases remaining between them. The germline V gene encodes CDR1 MNHNY and CDR2 SVGAGI (reference sequence). The CDR3 region is CASRLFSDYGYTF. CDR3 sequence (DNA): TGTGCCAGCCGACTCTTCAGTGACTATGGCTACACCTTC.

This clone has just a few counts. V usage is TRBV5-1 and J usage is TRBJ2-3, with 7 bases matching TRBD2. CDR3 length equals 16 residues. Unmatched junction bases numbered 16, after V lost 4 bases and J lost 8 bases. Germline CDR1 reads SGHRS; CDR2 reads YFSETQ. CDR3 amino acids: CASSAGSGLPLGTQYF. The CDR3 region has the DNA TGCGCCAGCAGCGCTGGTTCGGGACTACCCCTCGGTACGCAGTATTTT.

This clone has only a few counts. The chain combines TRBV11-2 with TRBJ1-1; 7 bases align to TRBD1. The CDR3 has 15 amino acids. Per germline, CDR1 SGHAT and CDR2 FQNNGV. J gave up 5 bases and V 3 bases, and 9 bases lay outside the gene matches. The CDR3 DNA reads as TGTGCCAGCAGCTTTATTCGGGACAGAGGTACTGAAGCTTTCTTT. Encoded protein: CASSFIRDRGTEAFF. Variable domain in full (rest from reference TRBV11-2 and TRBJ1-1): EAGVAQSPRYKIIEKRQSVAFWCNPISGHATLYWYQQILGQGPKLLIQFQNNGVVDDSQLPKDRFSAERLKGVDSTLKIQPAKLEDSAVYLCASSFIRDRGTEAFFGQGTRLTVV.

J is TRBJ2-3 and V is TRBV5-5, with 10 bases aligning to TRBD2. The length of the CDR3 is 16 residues. Germline V gene sequence: CDR1 SGHKS, CDR2 YYEKEE (reference sequence). V shed 0 bases, J shed 5 bases, and the junction held 6 bases outside the gene matches. The CDR3 DNA is TGTGCCAGCAGCTTGGTGCTAGCGGGGGCTGGAGATACGCAGTATTTT. Translating it yields CASSLVLAGAGDTQYF.

The chain employs TRBV7-9 and TRBJ2-1, with 9 bases aligning to TRBD1. V lost 8 bases to trimming and J lost 7 bases; unmatched junction nucleotides: 6. This CDR3 spans 13 amino acids. Germline CDR1 and CDR2: SEHNR and FQNEAQ (reference sequence). This CDR3 reads CASVTGGSNEQFF. DNA of the CDR3: TGTGCCAGCGTCACAGGGGGCTCAAATGAGCAGTTCTTC. Full variable domain (rest looked up from reference TRBV7-9 and TRBJ2-1): DTGVSQNPRHKITKRGQNVTFRCDPISEHNRLYWYRQTLGQGPEFLTYFQNEAQLEKSRLLSDRFSAERPKGSFSTLEIQRTEQGDSAMYLCASVTGGSNEQFFGPGTRLTVL.

V and J are TRBV6-1 and TRBJ1-2; no clear D. V lost 3 bases, J lost 4 bases, and 9 bases lay in between. The length of the CDR3 is 13 residues. Germline values: CDR1 MNHNS, CDR2 SASEGT. The CDR3 DNA is TGTGCCAGCAGTGATCTCTCTCCCTATGGCTACACCTTC. Its translation is CASSDLSPYGYTF.

This clone was detected ten times or more. The chain combines TRBV18 with TRBJ1-1; perhaps TRBD1 as D (6 bases). V was clipped by 6 bases and J by 1 base, with 12 bases between them. This CDR3 is 14 amino acids long. The V gene's germline CDR1 is KGHSH and CDR2 LQKENI. CDR3 region: CASSERQENTEAFF. The CDR3 coding sequence is TGTGCCAGCTCCGAAAGACAGGAGAACACTGAAGCTTTCTTT. Filled out from reference TRBV18 and TRBJ1-1, the complete variable domain reads NAGVMQNPRHLVRRRGQEARLRCSPMKGHSHVYWYRQLPEEGLKFMVYLQKENIIDESGMPKERFSAEFPKEGPSILRIQQVVRGDSAAYFCASSERQENTEAFFGQGTRLTVV.

A few counts support this clone. The chain has TRBV25-1 and TRBJ1-5, with 7 bases matching TRBD1. The V segment lost 6 bases and the J segment 3 bases; nucleotides outside the gene matches: 5. Germline lookup yields CDR1 MGHDK and CDR2 SYGVNS. The CDR3 runs 14 residues. CDR3 sequence (DNA): TGTGCCAGCAGCCGGACAGGACCCAATCAGCCCCAGCATTTT. This sequence encodes CASSRTGPNQPQHF.

J is TRBJ1-3 and V is TRBV10-1, with D possibly TRBD1 on 5 matching bases. The CDR3 sequence is 14 residues long. Germline loops: CDR1 WNHNN, CDR2 SYGVQD (reference sequence). Trimming stripped 5 bases from V and 4 bases from J, with 12 bases between. CDR3 sequence (DNA): TGCGCCAGCAGTCCCGGACATTCGGGAAACACCATATATTTT. Translation: CASSPGHSGNTIYF.

On this clone: Other DNA sequences in this specimen translate into the identical CDR3. The chain employs TRBV2 and TRBJ2-3, with D possibly TRBD1 on 6 matching bases. V lost 6 bases and J 6 bases, leaving 10 bases between the germline ends. Germline V gene lookup returns CDR1 SNHLY and CDR2 FYNNEI. This CDR3 contains 12 residues. The CDR3: CASSQGWDTQYF. The CDR3 nucleotides read TGTGCCAGCAGCCAGGGGTGGGATACGCAGTATTTT.